This T cell receptor beta chain was sequenced during a study of ipilimumab plus nivolumab after autologous stem cell transplantation (dated by TCRdb to about 2021). For the study in its entirety: The median number of doses received by trial patients was 5 for ipilimumab and fewer than 10 for nivolumab. Both primary refractory and relapsed disease were represented in the DLBCL cohort, where 18-month progression-free survival was about 82% and 31%, respectively. Patients in the trial were undergoing autologous transplant and had high-risk diffuse large B cell lymphoma, mature T cell lymphoma, or multiple myeloma. The intent-to-treat population of the trial was made up of 30 to 40 patients.

V lost 0 bases and J lost 2 bases; the stretch between them is 13 bases long. The CDR3, from cysteine to phenylalanine, totals 16 residues. The sequence is cut down to CDR3 DNA, 48 bases in frame from base 1. According to the germline V gene, CDR1 reads SGHAT and CDR2 reads FQNNGV. Library prep was done by the immunoSEQ multiplex PCR assay. What TCRdb holds here is the immuneACCESS table cut down to in-frame rearrangements. Part of the clones is not present; checked against another copy, under half of the missing clones reflect an unresolved V gene, and the others are unexplained. This sample holds some 9,800 clones; around 84% were observed only once. The ten largest clones represent 8.2% of the sample. Starting 14 to 28 days after the autologous transplant, patients began checkpoint therapy, which included ipilimumab at 1 mg/kg intravenously on day 1 of selected weeks. Nivolumab was given at 3 mg/kg intravenously on day 1 of weeks 1, 4, 7, 10, and every two weeks through week 26. This was a Phase Ib clinical trial that tested ipilimumab plus nivolumab, given as combined checkpoint inhibition, for consolidation following autologous stem cell transplantation.

Findings and caveats that apply to the study as a whole: The authors concluded that combined checkpoint inhibition appeared tolerable when used as consolidation after transplant. According to the authors, a biologic rationale for studying the approach further came from T cell receptor repertoire, regulatory T cell phenotype and gut microbiota profiles.

A note on this clone: It has no known antigen specificity. No quality values exist for individual bases; no much larger clone is one base distant.

The sequence links TRBV11-2 to TRBJ1-1; perhaps TRBD1 is the D gene, with 5 bases matching. The source was PBMCs, collected in a trial of ipilimumab plus nivolumab as post-transplant consolidation. The sequence was obtained from a male donor with diffuse large B-cell lymphoma. CDR3 sequence: CASSLEWGRANTEAFF. The DNA reads TGTGCCAGCAGCTTAGAATGGGGCAGGGCAAACACTGAAGCTTTCTTT.